This T cell receptor beta chain appears in the sequencing data of a study of T cells in Graves' hyperthyroidism and ophthalmopathy (dated by TCRdb to the late 2010s). Study-wide context: Peripheral blood samples were taken at the time of initial diagnosis, prior to any treatment. To identify distinguishing TCR V-J signatures, a discovery cohort of 95 to 100 patients was used, comprising 40 to 45 with Graves' ophthalmopathy and some 57 with stable Graves' hyperthyroidism. Whether ophthalmopathy could be predicted prospectively was tested in an independent validation cohort made up of 18 to 20 hyperthyroidism patients plus 17 patients who later progressed to ophthalmopathy. The roughly 94 discovery patients were randomly divided into training and test sets at a 7:3 ratio. In several Graves' hyperthyroidism patients, the study also compared T-cell repertoires from thyroid tissue with T-cell repertoires from blood. After blood sampling, hyperthyroidism patients were treated with methimazole at a starting dose of 30 mg daily, and ophthalmopathy patients were treated with high-dose intravenous methylprednisolone. The paper describes TCR Vbeta CDR3 sequencing of 140 or so peripheral blood samples, made up of 43 ophthalmopathy patients, roughly 80 hyperthyroidism patients and 17 progressor patients.

Measured from the cysteine to the phenylalanine, the CDR3 is 15 residues long. The only DNA kept is the CDR3, 45 bases in frame from the first base. According to the germline V gene, CDR1 reads SGDLS and CDR2 reads YYNGEE. Compared with germline, V lacks 5 bases and J lacks 0 bases; bases without a gene match: 5. In its sample, this clonotype was seen a few times. Its binding antigen is unknown. There are no base qualities to consult, and no much larger clone falls within one base. The TCR beta CDR3 regions were amplified from the RNA transcripts. A first-round RT-PCR of the TCR CDR3 used the HTBI primer set with the Qiagen OneStep RT-PCR kit. Libraries were constructed in a second round of multiplex PCR, after which size selection and purification were carried out. Paired-end sequencing of the libraries was performed with 100 bp reads on an Illumina HiSeq2000. The study's processing was this. SOAPnuke was used to process the raw data, removing reads that contained adapters or uncalled bases, had a mean Phred below 15, or lacked an exact match to the constant primer or identifier. COPE v1.2.5 was used to merge high-quality paired reads, and clonotypes were defined as unique nucleotide sequences. MiTCR v1.1 was used to align clonotypes to the IMGT TRBV, TRBD and TRBJ reference segments. The analysis included only V-J combinations with a frequency above 0.0001, which together covered 99% to 99.2% of the repertoires. A TCS score was defined as the ratio between F50 (clonal expansion) and ExV (chaos), using BLOSUM62-based TCRdist between CDR3 peptides within each V-J. Welch's t-statistics and random forest reduced some 510 V-J features to some 14, which were used in a naive Bayes classifier (R e1071). Clones were called with MiXCR by TCRdb after fastp trimmed the public reads at Q25, and only in-frame beta chains were retained. One record per CDR3 amino acid sequence lists the most common genes and DNA. None of the V and J calls come from the authors' own analysis; TCRdb made them. Here the sample has over 350,000 distinct CDR3 sequences; over 11% occur a single time. In total, the top ten clones hold around 28% of the sample.

In the ophthalmopathy patients, disease was moderately to severely active, with a Clinical Activity Score of 3 or more, a NOSPECS grade of 4 or more, and a duration of less than 3 months. Patients with uncontrolled infections, other autoimmune diseases, pregnancy or lactation were excluded. Diagnoses relied on clinical symptoms, serum thyroxine and TRAb, thyroid ultrasound and orbital computed tomography. PBMCs were isolated from 7.5 to 10 ml of fresh peripheral blood by Ficoll-Paque density gradient centrifugation. Total RNA was extracted with Trizol reagent, and quality was checked on an Agilent 2100 Bioanalyzer. Broad study findings and their caveats: No statistical method was used to fix the sample size in advance, and group allocation was not hidden from the investigators. Most expanded thyroid clonotypes (frequency above 0.001) were also detected in blood, a finding suggesting that blood repertoires may reflect thyroid immune responses. In cross-validation, a model built on a 13 V-J signature told ophthalmopathy apart from stable hyperthyroidism with approximately 91% sensitivity and roughly 83% specificity, and in testing the same model reached 80%/75%. In validation, the model predicted progression to ophthalmopathy with over 65% sensitivity and around 72% specificity, a median of around six months before onset.

Sequenced input: blood. The TCR was taken from a man in his fifties with Graves' ophthalmopathy. The sequence is built from TRBV9 and TRBJ2-7; a stretch of 10 junction bases matches TRBD2. The sequenced DNA: TGTGCCAGCAGTCCTAGCGGGAGTTCCTCCTACGAGCAGTACTTC. It codes for CASSPSGSSSYEQYF.